In this sample, the clone carrying this TCR beta chain turned up a few times. Its antigen is currently unknown. These data are taken from a study of CD8 T cells in ankylosing spondylitis. Points from the study as a whole: The authors reported significant enrichment of disease-linked clones in matched ankylosing spondylitis synovial fluid. A TCR beta motif made of about 8 highly homologous variants seemed typical of ankylosing spondylitis blood. Disease-linked clones were CD8+ and relatively rare in peripheral blood.

Unmatched junction bases numbered 17, after V lost 5 bases and J lost 6 bases. This CDR3 region has 17 residues. In TCRdb, the 5' RACE reads were re-called with MiXCR into one record per CDR3 protein. The sample consists of under 170,000 distinct CDR3 sequences, more than 40% of them appearing once. This sequence was found in a male donor with ankylosing spondylitis. This chain links TRBV12-3 or TRBV12-4 with TRBJ1-1, with 8 bases fitting TRBD1. The sequenced sample consisted of synovial fluid, either unsorted or a sorted T cell fraction (not recorded which). The CDR3 reads CASSTGQGPGGVPEAFF. The CDR3 DNA is TGTGCCAGCAGTACCGGACAGGGCCCGGGGGGTGTCCCTGAAGCTTTCTTT.